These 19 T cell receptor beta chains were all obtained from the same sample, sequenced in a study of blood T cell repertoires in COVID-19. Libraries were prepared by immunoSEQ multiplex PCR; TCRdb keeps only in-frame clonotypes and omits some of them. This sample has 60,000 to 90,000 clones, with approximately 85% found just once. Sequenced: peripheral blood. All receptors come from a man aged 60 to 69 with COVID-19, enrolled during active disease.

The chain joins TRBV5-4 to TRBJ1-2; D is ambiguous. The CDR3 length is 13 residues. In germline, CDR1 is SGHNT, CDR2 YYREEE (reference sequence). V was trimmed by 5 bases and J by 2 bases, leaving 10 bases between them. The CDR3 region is CASSPAANYGYTF. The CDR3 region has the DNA TGTGCCAGCAGTCCCGCTGCGAACTATGGCTACACCTTC.

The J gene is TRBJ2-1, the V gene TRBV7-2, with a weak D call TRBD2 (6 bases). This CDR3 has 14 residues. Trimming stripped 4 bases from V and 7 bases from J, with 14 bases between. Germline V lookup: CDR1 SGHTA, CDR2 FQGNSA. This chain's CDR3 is CASSSGTPVNEQFF. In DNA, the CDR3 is TGTGCCAGCAGCTCGGGGACTCCCGTGAATGAGCAGTTCTTC.

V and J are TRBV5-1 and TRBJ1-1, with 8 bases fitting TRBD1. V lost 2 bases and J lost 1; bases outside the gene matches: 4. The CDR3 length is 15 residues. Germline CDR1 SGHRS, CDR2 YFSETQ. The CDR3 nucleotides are TGCGCCAGCAGCTTACAGGGGGTATCGAACACTGAAGCTTTCTTT. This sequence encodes CASSLQGVSNTEAFF.

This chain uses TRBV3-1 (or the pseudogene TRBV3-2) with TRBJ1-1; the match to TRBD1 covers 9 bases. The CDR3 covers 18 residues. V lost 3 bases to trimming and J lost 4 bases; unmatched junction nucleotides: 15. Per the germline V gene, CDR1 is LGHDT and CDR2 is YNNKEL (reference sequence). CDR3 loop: CASSHPGTGPGLVTEAFF. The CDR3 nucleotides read TGTGCCAGCAGCCACCCCGGGACAGGGCCGGGGTTGGTCACTGAAGCTTTCTTT.

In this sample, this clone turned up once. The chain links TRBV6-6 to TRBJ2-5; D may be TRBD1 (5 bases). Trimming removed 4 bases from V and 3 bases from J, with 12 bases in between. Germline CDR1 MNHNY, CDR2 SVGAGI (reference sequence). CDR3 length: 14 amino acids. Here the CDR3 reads CASSFPTEKETQYF. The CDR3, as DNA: TGTGCCAGCAGTTTCCCGACAGAGAAAGAGACCCAGTACTTC.

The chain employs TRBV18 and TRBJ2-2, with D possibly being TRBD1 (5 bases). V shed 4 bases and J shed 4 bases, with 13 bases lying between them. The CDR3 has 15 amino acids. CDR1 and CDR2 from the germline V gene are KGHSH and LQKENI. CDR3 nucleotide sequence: TGTGCCAGCTCACTGGAACAGGCCTCCACCGGGGAGCTGTTTTTT. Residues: CASSLEQASTGELFF.

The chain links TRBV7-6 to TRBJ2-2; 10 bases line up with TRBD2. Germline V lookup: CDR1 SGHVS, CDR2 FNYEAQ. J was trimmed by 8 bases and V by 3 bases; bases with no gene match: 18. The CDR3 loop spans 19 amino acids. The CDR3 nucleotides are TGTGCCAGCAGCTTTATGTCCAGGGGACTAGCGAGTCTATCGGGGGAGCTGTTTTTT. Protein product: CASSFMSRGLASLSGELFF.

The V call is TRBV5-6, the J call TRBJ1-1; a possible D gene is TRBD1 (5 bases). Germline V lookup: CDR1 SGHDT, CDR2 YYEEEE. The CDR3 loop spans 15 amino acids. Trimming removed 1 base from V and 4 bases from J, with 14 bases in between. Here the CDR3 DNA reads TGTGCCAGCAGCTTGTCCATGGGGGGTAGCACTGAAGCTTTCTTT. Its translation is CASSLSMGGSTEAFF.

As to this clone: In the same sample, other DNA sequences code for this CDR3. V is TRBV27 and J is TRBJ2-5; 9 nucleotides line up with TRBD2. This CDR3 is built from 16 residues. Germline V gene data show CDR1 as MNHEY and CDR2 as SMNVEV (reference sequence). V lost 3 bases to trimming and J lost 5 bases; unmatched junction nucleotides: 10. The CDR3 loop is CASSFGAGREGETQYF. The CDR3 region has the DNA TGTGCCAGCAGTTTCGGGGCTGGGCGGGAGGGGGAGACCCAGTACTTC.

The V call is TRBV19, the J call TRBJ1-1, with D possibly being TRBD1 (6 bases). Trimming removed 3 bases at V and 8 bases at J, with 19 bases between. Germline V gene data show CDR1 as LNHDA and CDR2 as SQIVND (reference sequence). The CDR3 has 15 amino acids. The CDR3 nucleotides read TGTGCCAGTAGTATCCGTAAGTCAGGGGTCATAGAAGCTTTCTTT. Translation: CASSIRKSGVIEAFF. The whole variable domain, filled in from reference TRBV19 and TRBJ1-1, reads DGGITQSPKYLFRKEGQNVTLSCEQNLNHDAMYWYRQDPGQGLRLIYYSQIVNDFQKGDIAEGYSVSREKKESFPLTVTSAQKNPTAFYLCASSIRKSGVIEAFFGQGTRLTVV.

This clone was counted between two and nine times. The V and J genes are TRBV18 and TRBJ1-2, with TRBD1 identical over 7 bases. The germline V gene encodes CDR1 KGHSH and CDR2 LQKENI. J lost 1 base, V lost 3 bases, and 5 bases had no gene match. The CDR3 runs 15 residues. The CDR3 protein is CASSPGQADNYGYTF. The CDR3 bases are TGTGCCAGCTCACCCGGACAGGCAGATAACTATGGCTACACCTTC. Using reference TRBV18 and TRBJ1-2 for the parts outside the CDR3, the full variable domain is NAGVMQNPRHLVRRRGQEARLRCSPMKGHSHVYWYRQLPEEGLKFMVYLQKENIIDESGMPKERFSAEFPKEGPSILRIQQVVRGDSAAYFCASSPGQADNYGYTFGSGTRLTVV.

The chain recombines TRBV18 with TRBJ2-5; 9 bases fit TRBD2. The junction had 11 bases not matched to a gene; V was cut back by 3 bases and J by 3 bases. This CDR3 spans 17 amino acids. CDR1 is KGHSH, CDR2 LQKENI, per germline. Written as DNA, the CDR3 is TGTGCCAGCTCACCCATTACCGGCGGGGGGGGAGAAGAGACCCAGTACTTC. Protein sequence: CASSPITGGGGEETQYF.

The CDR3 protein is CASSFPPKSSYEQYF. The CDR3 bases are TGCGCCAGCAGCTTTCCCCCTAAGAGCTCCTACGAGCAGTACTTC. This sequence joins TRBV5-1 and TRBJ2-7; D uncertain. With 2 bases removed from V and 0 bases from J, the gap between germline ends came to 12 bases. This CDR3 region has 15 residues. Germline V CDR1 and CDR2: SGHRS, YFSETQ.

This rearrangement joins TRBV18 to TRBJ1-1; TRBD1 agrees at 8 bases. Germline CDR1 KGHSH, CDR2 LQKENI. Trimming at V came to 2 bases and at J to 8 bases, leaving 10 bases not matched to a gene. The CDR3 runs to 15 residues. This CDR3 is CASSPRQGASIEAFF. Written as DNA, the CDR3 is TGTGCCAGCTCACCAAGGCAGGGGGCGAGCATAGAAGCTTTCTTT.

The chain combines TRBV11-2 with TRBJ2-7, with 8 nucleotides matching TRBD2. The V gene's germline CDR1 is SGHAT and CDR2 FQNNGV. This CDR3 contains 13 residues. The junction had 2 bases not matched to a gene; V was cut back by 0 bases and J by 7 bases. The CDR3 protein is CASSLEASGEQYF. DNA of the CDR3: TGTGCCAGCAGCTTAGAGGCTAGCGGGGAGCAGTACTTC. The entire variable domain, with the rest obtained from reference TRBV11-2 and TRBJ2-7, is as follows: EAGVAQSPRYKIIEKRQSVAFWCNPISGHATLYWYQQILGQGPKLLIQFQNNGVVDDSQLPKDRFSAERLKGVDSTLKIQPAKLEDSAVYLCASSLEASGEQYFGPGTRLTVT.

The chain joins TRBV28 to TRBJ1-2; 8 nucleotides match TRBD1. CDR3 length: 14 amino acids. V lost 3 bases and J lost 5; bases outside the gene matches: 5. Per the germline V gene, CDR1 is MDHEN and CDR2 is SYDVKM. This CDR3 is CASSLGQELYGYTF. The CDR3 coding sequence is TGTGCCAGCAGTTTGGGACAGGAGCTTTATGGCTACACCTTC.

CDR3 residues: CASSLPGGQPQHF. Written as DNA, the CDR3 is TGTGCCAGCAGCTTACCGGGAGGCCAGCCCCAGCATTTT. The chain joins TRBV7-2 to TRBJ1-5; D is unresolved. Germline CDR1 is SGHTA and CDR2 is FQGNSA. CDR3 length: 13 amino acids. V shed 2 bases and J shed 7 bases, with 9 bases lying between them.

Here the CDR3 reads CASSMGQGYRSSYNEQFF. CDR3 coding DNA: TGTGCCAGTAGTATGGGACAGGGGTACCGAAGCTCCTACAATGAGCAGTTCTTC. The chain combines TRBV19 with TRBJ2-1; 10 bases fit TRBD1. The length of the CDR3 is 18 residues. The germline V gene has CDR1 LNHDA and CDR2 SQIVND (reference sequence). Unmatched junction bases numbered 8, after V lost 3 bases and J lost 0 bases.

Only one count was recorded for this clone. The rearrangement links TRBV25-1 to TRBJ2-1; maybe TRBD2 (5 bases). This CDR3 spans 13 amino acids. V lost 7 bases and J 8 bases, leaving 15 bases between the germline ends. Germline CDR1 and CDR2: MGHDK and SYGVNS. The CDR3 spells CASTYGSADEQFF. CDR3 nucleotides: TGTGCCAGCACCTACGGTAGCGCCGATGAGCAGTTCTTC.